The clone carrying this T cell receptor beta chain occurred many times. No antigen is known for it. This entry belongs to a study of spatial heterogeneity in lung cancer. Findings and caveats of the study: Circulating ubiquitous expanded tumor TCRs were observed more frequently at resection than at follow-up.

Germline CDR1 and CDR2: DFQATT and SNEGSKA (reference sequence). With 4 bases removed from V and 8 bases from J, the gap between germline ends came to 20 bases. The CDR3 runs to 15 residues. The sample's time point: sample taken at primary tumor resection. Unsorted whole RNA of tumor, nontumor lung or frozen PBMC was sequenced. The donor group consisted of 72 patients who had untreated, early-stage non-small cell lung cancer. One entry per CDR3 protein, called by TCRdb with MiXCR from the 5' RACE reads. The table lists about 92,000 distinct CDR3 sequences, approximately 12% of them singletons. The chain is built from TRBV20-1 and TRBJ1-4, with D maybe TRBD1 (6 bases). This TCR was sampled from a male donor with early-stage non-small cell lung cancer. The sequences come from PBMCs, collected at surgery. In nucleotides, the CDR3 is TGCAGTGCTACCGGCCCAGCGGGGGGCCGCGAAAAACTGTTTTTT. It yields the protein CSATGPAGGREKLFF.